One and the same sample provided the 14 T cell receptor beta chains below, sequenced in a study of somatic mutations in cytotoxic T cells in rheumatoid arthritis. Sequenced by immunoSEQ multiplex PCR; TCRdb stores in-frame clones only, minus some. Of 27,000 or so clones in the sample, around 86% were seen once. The specimen was CD8+ T cells sorted from blood. The receptor source for this set is an adult with rheumatoid arthritis.

CDR3 residues: CASSVFAGREQFF. CDR3 in DNA: TGTGCCAGCAGCGTATTCGCAGGGAGGGAGCAGTTCTTC. The rearrangement links TRBV7-3 to TRBJ2-1, with D tentatively TRBD2 (6 bases). The CDR3 consists of 13 residues. Germline V gene sequence: CDR1 SGHTA, CDR2 FQGTGA. Trimming pared 5 bases from V and 10 bases from J, leaving 15 bases between.

The chain employs TRBV7-8 and TRBJ2-2, with a weak D call TRBD2 (5 bases). The CDR3 extends over 13 amino acids. Per the germline V gene, CDR1 is SGHVS and CDR2 is FQNEAQ. Written as DNA, the CDR3 is TGTGCTATCGCGAGGGAATGGACCGGGGAGCTGTTTTTT. Its translation: CAIAREWTGELFF.

This clone was seen only a few times. V usage is TRBV2 and J usage is TRBJ2-1; D gene uncertain. The germline gives CDR1 SNHLY, CDR2 FYNNEI. The germline V and J ends were trimmed by 7 bases and 9 bases, with 16 bases remaining between them. The CDR3 consists of 13 residues. CDR3: CASMPGPMGEQFF. The CDR3 bases are TGTGCCAGCATGCCGGGCCCCATGGGTGAGCAGTTCTTC.

J is TRBJ1-5 and V is TRBV19, with TRBD1 as a possible D gene (6 bases). This CDR3 has 14 amino acids. V was cut by 10 bases and J by 0 bases, with 13 bases left in between. Per germline, CDR1 LNHDA and CDR2 SQIVND (reference sequence). CDR3 region: CATNRVYSNQPQHF. DNA for the CDR3: TGTGCCACGAACAGGGTCTATAGCAATCAGCCCCAGCATTTT.

The V and J genes are TRBV4-2 and TRBJ1-3, with unresolved D. CDR3 size: 13 residues. V lost 0 bases and J lost 4, with 4 bases in between. Germline values: CDR1 LGHNA, CDR2 YNFKEQ. The CDR3 DNA reads TGTGCCAGCAGCCAAGATTCGGGAAACACCATATATTTT. Protein product: CASSQDSGNTIYF.

The J gene is TRBJ2-6, the V gene TRBV2; tentatively, D is TRBD2 (6 bases). Germline V gene lookup returns CDR1 SNHLY and CDR2 FYNNEI. The CDR3 runs 16 residues. Trimming took off 7 bases at V and 0 bases at J, with 13 bases between the two ends. The DNA of the CDR3 is TGTGCCAGCACCCCGGGGGTATACTCTGGGGCCAACGTCCTGACTTTC. Translation gives CASTPGVYSGANVLTF. Supplemented by reference TRBV2 and TRBJ2-6, the full variable domain reads EPEVTQTPSHQVTQMGQEVILRCVPISNHLYFYWYRQILGQKVEFLVSFYNNEISEKSEIFDDQFSVERPDGSNFTLKIRSTKLEDSAMYFCASTPGVYSGANVLTFGAGSRLTVL.

This chain joins TRBV9 and TRBJ1-2; the D gene is possibly TRBD1 (5 bases). With 3 bases removed from V and 2 bases from J, the gap between germline ends came to 29 bases. This CDR3 has 20 residues. Germline CDR1 is SGDLS and CDR2 is YYNGEE. The CDR3 reads CASSANPRGALYTVNYGYTF. The CDR3 nucleotides are TGTGCCAGCAGCGCAAACCCCCGAGGGGCACTCTATACCGTAAACTATGGCTACACCTTC.

The chain joins TRBV7-3 to TRBJ2-1; 12 positions match TRBD2. The CDR3 is 15 amino acids. The germline V gene has CDR1 SGHTA and CDR2 FQGTGA. The V and J ends lost 5 bases and 7 bases, in that order; junction bases with no gene match: 6. CDR3 amino acids: CASSATSGGRNEQFF. In DNA, the CDR3 is TGTGCCAGCAGCGCGACTAGCGGGGGAAGGAATGAGCAGTTCTTC.

The CDR3 spells CASSLAAAGEQYF. The CDR3 DNA sequence: TGTGCCAGCAGCTTAGCCGCCGCGGGCGAGCAGTACTTC. This rearrangement joins TRBV7-9 to TRBJ2-7; TRBD2 is a possible D gene (5 bases). This CDR3 contains 13 residues. Trimming shortened V by 0 bases and J by 6 bases, and 9 bases separated the two germline ends. Germline CDR1 is SEHNR and CDR2 is FQNEAQ (reference sequence).

V is TRBV7-3 and J is TRBJ2-1; no firm D call. The CDR3 spans 16 residues. The germline V gene has CDR1 SGHTA and CDR2 FQGTGA. V gave up 2 bases and J gave up 1 base, with 12 bases separating them. CDR3 residues: CASSLSPRVSYNEQFF. The CDR3 DNA follows: TGTGCCAGCAGCTTATCCCCTCGAGTGTCCTACAATGAGCAGTTCTTC.

The CDR3 bases are TGTGCCAGCAGCTCGAAGGAGGGACAGGGACACTACAATGAGCAGTTCTTC. Translation gives CASSSKEGQGHYNEQFF. V is TRBV7-6 and J is TRBJ2-1; 9 bases match TRBD1. This CDR3 region has 17 residues. Germline lookup yields CDR1 SGHVS and CDR2 FNYEAQ. V was pared by 4 bases and J by 3 bases, with 10 bases of the junction left unmatched.

The V gene is TRBV9, the J gene TRBJ2-1; 7 bases are shared with TRBD2. CDR3 length equals 15 residues. V lost 0 bases and J lost 2; bases outside the gene matches: 2. Per germline, CDR1 SGDLS and CDR2 YYNGEE. The CDR3 bases are TGTGCCAGCAGCGTAGCGGGGGGACCCTACAATGAGCAGTTCTTC. Protein: CASSVAGGPYNEQFF.

V usage is TRBV19 and J usage is TRBJ1-5, with a possible D match to TRBD1 (6 bases). V dropped 4 bases and J dropped 2 bases, with 15 bases sitting between them. CDR3 length equals 16 residues. Germline V gene data show CDR1 as LNHDA and CDR2 as SQIVND (reference sequence). The CDR3 DNA is TGTGCCAGTAGTACCACAGGGAAGATTGGCAATCAGCCCCAGCATTTT. It yields the protein CASSTTGKIGNQPQHF.

This rearrangement joins TRBV5-1 to TRBJ2-1, with 13 bases fitting TRBD2. The ends lost 4 bases at V and 6 bases at J; junction bases unmatched: 7. This CDR3 comprises 16 residues. CDR1 and CDR2 (germline): SGHRS, YFSETQ. CDR3 nucleotides: TGCGCCAGCAGCCGACTAGCGGGGGGTGGGTCCAATGAGCAGTTCTTC. This gives the protein CASSRLAGGGSNEQFF.